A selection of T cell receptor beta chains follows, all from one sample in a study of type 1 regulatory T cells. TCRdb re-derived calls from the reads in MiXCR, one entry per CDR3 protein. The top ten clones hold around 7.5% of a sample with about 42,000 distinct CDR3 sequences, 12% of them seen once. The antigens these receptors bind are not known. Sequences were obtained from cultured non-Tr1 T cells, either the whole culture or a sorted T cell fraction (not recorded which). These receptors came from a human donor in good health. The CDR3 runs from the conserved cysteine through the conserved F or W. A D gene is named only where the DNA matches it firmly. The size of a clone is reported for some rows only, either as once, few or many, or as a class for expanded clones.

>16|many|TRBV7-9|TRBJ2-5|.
CASSLWPRGIQETQYF
TGTGCCAGCAGCTTATGGCCCCGGGGAATTCAAGAGACCCAGTACTTC
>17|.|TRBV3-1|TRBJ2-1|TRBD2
CASSQGTSGSSYNEQFF
TGTGCCAGCAGCCAAGGGACTAGCGGGAGTTCATACAATGAGCAGTTCTTC
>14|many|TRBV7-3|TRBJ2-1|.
CASSPGGRAVEQFF
TGTGCCAGCAGCCCGGGCGGGCGCGCGGTTGAGCAGTTCTTC
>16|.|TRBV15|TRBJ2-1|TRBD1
CATSSLSGTGYNEQFF
TGTGCCACCAGCTCGCTCTCAGGGACAGGGTACAATGAGCAGTTCTTC
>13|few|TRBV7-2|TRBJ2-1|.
CASSLAQYNEQFF
TGTGCCAGCAGCTTAGCACAGTACAATGAGCAGTTCTTC
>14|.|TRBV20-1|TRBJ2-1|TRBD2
CSASNQRGGLIKFF
TGCAGTGCTAGTAACCAGCGGGGGGGTTTGATAAAGTTCTTC
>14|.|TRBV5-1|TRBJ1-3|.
CASSLDRTGNTIYF
TGCGCCAGCAGTCTCGACAGAACAGGAAACACCATATATTTT
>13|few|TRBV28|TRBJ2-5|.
CASSLQTRETQYF
TGTGCCAGCAGTTTACAAACCCGGGAGACCCAGTACTTC
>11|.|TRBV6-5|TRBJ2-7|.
CATSSSYEQYF
TGTGCCACCTCCAGCTCCTACGAGCAGTACTTC
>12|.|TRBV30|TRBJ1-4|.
CAWSWVNEKLFF
TGTGCCTGGAGTTGGGTTAATGAAAAACTGTTTTTT
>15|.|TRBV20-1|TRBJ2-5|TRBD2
CSARVQTSGRATQYF
TGCAGTGCTAGAGTCCAGACTAGCGGGAGGGCCACCCAGTACTTC
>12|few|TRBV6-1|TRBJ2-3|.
CASSEIGAEQYF
TGTGCCAGCAGTGAAATCGGGGCGGAGCAGTATTTT
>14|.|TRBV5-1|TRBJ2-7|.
CASSFRDQSYEQYF
TGCGCCAGCAGCTTCCGGGACCAATCCTACGAGCAGTACTTC
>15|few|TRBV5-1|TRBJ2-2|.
CASSFSERVTGELFF
TGCGCCAGCAGCTTTTCTGAGCGTGTGACCGGGGAGCTGTTTTTT
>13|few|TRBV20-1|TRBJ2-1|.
CSALPAGFNEQFF
TGCAGTGCTCTTCCCGCAGGGTTCAATGAGCAGTTCTTC